This entry describes one TCR beta chain. What it binds is unknown. The sample originates from a study of T cells after yellow fever vaccination. Researchers made TCR cDNA using 5'RACE template switching, and this step added a universal primer site and UMIs. TCRdb re-called the 5' RACE reads through MiXCR, storing one row per CDR3 protein. This sample has some 390,000 distinct CDR3 sequences, with 18% found just once. The V gene end was trimmed by 6 bases and the J gene end by 6 bases; junction bases not matched to a gene: 8. The CDR3 totals 13 residues. The germline CDR1 and CDR2 sequences are KGHSH and LQKENI. Study-level points and caveats: Post-booster repertoires contained most primary-vaccination clones again (roughly 96% CD4, about 90% CD8). The bulk population could contribute abundant contaminating clonotypes to FACS-sorted repertoires. CD4 and CD8 compartments shared a small share of clonotypes, likely from convergent recombination.

The chain combines TRBV18 with TRBJ2-7; TRBD1 agrees at 7 bases. This TCR derives from a man aged 18 to 30 who received the YFV17D yellow fever vaccine. The starting material was PBMCs, obtained before the yellow fever booster vaccination. DNA of the CDR3: TGTGCCAGCTCGACGGACAGGTCCCTCGAGCAGTACGTC. Encoded protein: CASSTDRSLEQYV.